These T cell receptor beta chains were read from a single sample in a study of cytomegalovirus exposure and HLA in healthy donors. Some clones are missing from TCRdb's copy, which holds only in-frame ones; the method was immunoSEQ multiplex PCR. This sample has approximately 220,000 clones, with around nine tenths found just once. The sequenced sample was PBMCs. The receptors come from a woman between 18 and 29 years old in good health and CMV-seronegative. Each CDR3 is given with its conserved first and last residue. Each record gives: CDR3 protein, V gene, J gene.

CDR3 protein: CASRRGENQPQHF
V gene: TRBV5-1
J gene: TRBJ1-5

CDR3 protein: CASSPEGREWSPGEQYF
V gene: TRBV9
J gene: TRBJ2-7

CDR3 protein: CASSLGSLETQYF
V gene: TRBV7-3
J gene: TRBJ2-5

CDR3 protein: CASSLARQAGLDEQFF
V gene: TRBV5-1
J gene: TRBJ2-1

CDR3 protein: CASTRDRTGNTIYF
V gene: TRBV27
J gene: TRBJ1-3

CDR3 protein: CASSPSQLNNGEQYF
V gene: TRBV27
J gene: TRBJ2-7

CDR3 protein: CSVEDLRSVFF
V gene: TRBV29-1
J gene: TRBJ1-4

CDR3 protein: CASSLAFRTGVTGANVLTF
V gene: TRBV5-5
J gene: TRBJ2-6

CDR3 protein: CASSLPRQGITEAFF
V gene: TRBV5-1
J gene: TRBJ1-1

CDR3 protein: CASSGGQADEQFF
V gene: TRBV6-1
J gene: TRBJ2-1

CDR3 protein: CASSLEKPVGYTF
V gene: TRBV28
J gene: TRBJ1-2

CDR3 protein: CASSTGDNQPQHF
V gene: TRBV5-1
J gene: TRBJ1-5